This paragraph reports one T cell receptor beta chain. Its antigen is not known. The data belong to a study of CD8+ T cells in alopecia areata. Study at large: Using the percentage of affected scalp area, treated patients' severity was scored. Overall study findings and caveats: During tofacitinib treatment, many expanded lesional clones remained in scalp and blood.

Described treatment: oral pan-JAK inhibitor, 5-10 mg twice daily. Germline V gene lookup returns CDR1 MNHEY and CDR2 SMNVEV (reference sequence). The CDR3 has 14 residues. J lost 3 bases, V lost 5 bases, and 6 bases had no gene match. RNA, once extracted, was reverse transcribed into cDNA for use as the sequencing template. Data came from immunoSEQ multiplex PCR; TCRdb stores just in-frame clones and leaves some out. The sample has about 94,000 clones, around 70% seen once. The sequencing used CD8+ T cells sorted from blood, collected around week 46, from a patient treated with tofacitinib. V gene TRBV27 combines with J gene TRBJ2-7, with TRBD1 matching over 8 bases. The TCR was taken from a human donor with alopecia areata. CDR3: CASSQTGGRYEQYF. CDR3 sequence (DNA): TGTGCCAGCAGTCAAACAGGGGGTCGCTACGAGCAGTACTTC.